The 27 T cell receptor beta chains below were found in one sample sequenced in a study of cytomegalovirus exposure and HLA in healthy donors. The PCR was carried out with 60 Vbeta primers and 13 Jbeta primers. Data came from immunoSEQ multiplex PCR; TCRdb stores just in-frame clones and leaves some out. The sample records approximately 300,000 clones, 84% being singletons. Material for sequencing was PBMCs. The receptors here all came from a woman in her 40s in good health and CMV-seropositive.

V gene TRBV28 combines with J gene TRBJ2-5; D perhaps matches TRBD1 (5 bases). Judging by the DNA end, TRBJ2-7 fits better; the J call may be wrong. This CDR3 is built from 16 residues. CDR1 is MDHEN, CDR2 SYDVKM, per germline. The CDR3 nucleotides are TGTGCCAGCAGTCCTGCCCCGACAGTCAGCTCCTACGAGCAGTACTTC. It specifies CASSPAPTVSSYEQYF.

The rearrangement links TRBV2 to TRBJ2-5, with D possibly TRBD1 on 5 matching bases. Germline V CDR1 and CDR2: SNHLY, FYNNEI. The CDR3 contains 11 residues. V lost 7 bases to trimming and J lost 3 bases, with 6 bases between them. CDR3 in DNA: TGTGCCAGCAAAGGGGAAGAGACCCAGTACTTC. Translation: CASKGEETQYF.

V is TRBV28 and J is TRBJ1-2; D unclear. The V end lost 3 bases, the J end lost 5 bases, and 7 bases lay between the germline ends. Germline V lookup: CDR1 MDHEN, CDR2 SYDVKM. The CDR3 contains 12 residues. The CDR3 is CASSLAPYGYTF. The CDR3 DNA reads as TGTGCCAGCAGTTTGGCCCCTTATGGCTACACCTTC.

The chain joins TRBV20-1 to TRBJ1-5; D is uncertain. V lost 7 bases, J lost 2 bases, and 3 bases lay in between. Germline V lookup: CDR1 DFQATT, CDR2 SNEGSKA (reference sequence). The CDR3 totals 10 residues. Here the CDR3 DNA reads TGCAGTGTCGGCAATCAGCCCCAGCATTTT. This sequence encodes CSVGNQPQHF.

The chain employs TRBV27 and TRBJ1-1; no reliable D call. This CDR3 has 13 residues. The germline CDR1 and CDR2 sequences are MNHEY and SMNVEV (reference sequence). V was shortened by 1 base and J by 3 bases, with 6 bases between the two germline ends. The DNA of the CDR3 is TGTGCCAGCAGTTTATGGCCACACACTGAAGCTTTCTTT. Its translation: CASSLWPHTEAFF.

The chain is built from TRBV5-4 and TRBJ2-7; possibly TRBD2 for D (6 bases). This CDR3 region has 14 residues. V was clipped by 3 bases and J by 5 bases, with 15 bases between them. Germline loops: CDR1 SGHNT, CDR2 YYREEE (reference sequence). The CDR3 DNA reads TGTGCCAGCAGCTCCTCGGGCGGGATCAACGAGCAGTACTTC. As protein: CASSSSGGINEQYF.

The rearrangement uses TRBV28 and TRBJ1-1, with D unclear. The V gene lost 8 bases and the J gene lost 0 bases, with 10 bases spanning the gap. The V gene's germline CDR1 is MDHEN and CDR2 SYDVKM. The CDR3 covers 13 residues. The CDR3 bases are TGTGCCAGCGTCCCCCTCTTGAACACTGAAGCTTTCTTT. Amino acid sequence: CASVPLLNTEAFF. The full variable domain, completed using reference TRBV28 and TRBJ1-1, is DVKVTQSSRYLVKRTGEKVFLECVQDMDHENMFWYRQDPGLGLRLIYFSYDVKMKEKGDIPEGYSVSREKKERFSLILESASTNQTSMYLCASVPLLNTEAFFGQGTRLTVV.

The V and J genes are TRBV18 and TRBJ2-7; D may be TRBD2 (6 bases). Germline-derived CDR1 and CDR2 are KGHSH and LQKENI. CDR3 length equals 15 residues. V was cut by 1 base and J by 0 bases, with 10 bases left in between. Written as DNA, the CDR3 is TGTGCCAGCTCACCACAGGAGGGGAGCTCCTACGAGCAGTACTTC. Amino acids: CASSPQEGSSYEQYF.

The chain carries TRBV28 and TRBJ1-1; no reliable D call. Trimming removed 2 bases from V and 0 bases from J, with 13 bases in between. The CDR3 runs to 16 residues. Germline assignment: CDR1 MDHEN and CDR2 SYDVKM. The CDR3 protein is CASSLATMLMNTEAFF. The CDR3 DNA reads TGTGCCAGCAGTTTAGCCACAATGCTTATGAACACTGAAGCTTTCTTT. The whole variable domain, remainder taken from reference TRBV28 and TRBJ1-1, is DVKVTQSSRYLVKRTGEKVFLECVQDMDHENMFWYRQDPGLGLRLIYFSYDVKMKEKGDIPEGYSVSREKKERFSLILESASTNQTSMYLCASSLATMLMNTEAFFGQGTRLTVV.

The chain has TRBV13 and TRBJ2-7; TRBD2 might be the D (5 bases). The CDR3 extends over 13 amino acids. In germline, CDR1 is PRHDT, CDR2 FYEKMQ (reference sequence). V lost 0 bases, J lost 7 bases, and 10 bases lay in between. The CDR3 reads CASSLGATGEQYF. The CDR3 bases are TGTGCCAGCAGCTTAGGCGCCACGGGGGAGCAGTACTTC.

The chain recombines TRBV19 with TRBJ2-7, with 7 bases matching TRBD1. There are 17 residues in the CDR3. Germline V gene lookup returns CDR1 LNHDA and CDR2 SQIVND (reference sequence). With 5 bases clipped from V and 3 bases from J, the junction kept 16 bases outside the gene matches. This CDR3 is CASSRSNSGTAVYEQYF. As DNA, the CDR3 is TGTGCCAGTAGTCGCTCTAACTCCGGGACAGCCGTCTACGAGCAGTACTTC.

The genes are TRBV19 and TRBJ1-1; D remains unclear. The length of the CDR3 is 13 residues. V lost 3 bases to trimming and J lost 1 base, with 6 bases between them. Germline V gene lookup returns CDR1 LNHDA and CDR2 SQIVND (reference sequence). CDR3 in DNA: TGTGCCAGTAGTATTTGGGCGAACACTGAAGCTTTCTTT. Amino acid sequence: CASSIWANTEAFF.

CDR3 sequence (DNA): TGTGCCAGCAGCTTGCCAGAGGCGAACACTGAAGCTTTCTTT. This encodes CASSLPEANTEAFF. This rearrangement joins TRBV5-6 to TRBJ1-1; D is undetermined. This CDR3 spans 14 amino acids. Germline loops: CDR1 SGHDT, CDR2 YYEEEE. The germline V and J ends were trimmed by 1 base and 1 base, with 8 bases remaining between them.

The rearrangement links TRBV28 to TRBJ1-5; TRBD1 is a possible D gene (6 bases). Germline CDR1 MDHEN, CDR2 SYDVKM. Trimming took off 3 bases at V and 7 bases at J, with 13 bases between the two ends. This CDR3 is 14 amino acids long. For the CDR3, the DNA is TGTGCCAGCAGTTTCAGGGGAAACGGCCAGCCCCAGCATTTT. The encoded protein is CASSFRGNGQPQHF.

V usage is TRBV6-5 and J usage is TRBJ1-1; 9 bases line up with TRBD1. V trimming: 2 bases; J trimming: 4 bases; junction bases outside the gene matches: 8. Per the germline V gene, CDR1 is MNHEY and CDR2 is SVGAGI. This CDR3 spans 16 amino acids. CDR3 sequence (DNA): TGTGCCAGCAGTTACAGCGGACAGGGGTTGAGCACTGAAGCTTTCTTT. This sequence encodes CASSYSGQGLSTEAFF.

This chain joins TRBV27 and TRBJ2-7; tentatively, D is TRBD1 (5 bases). CDR3 length equals 12 residues. V dropped 4 bases and J dropped 2 bases, with 6 bases sitting between them. The germline V gene has CDR1 MNHEY and CDR2 SMNVEV (reference sequence). The CDR3 reads CASSSTAYEQYF. CDR3 nucleotides: TGTGCCAGCAGTTCGACAGCCTACGAGCAGTACTTC.

This clone was counted only a few times. V and J are TRBV5-4 and TRBJ2-1, with TRBD2 matching over 9 bases. The CDR3 is 14 residues long. V lost 6 bases to trimming and J lost 10 bases; unmatched junction nucleotides: 11. CDR1 and CDR2 from the germline V gene are SGHNT and YYREEE (reference sequence). CDR3 amino acids: CASTLGLATSEQFF. DNA of the CDR3: TGTGCCAGCACCCTCGGACTAGCGACATCGGAGCAGTTCTTC.

This sequence joins TRBV11-3 and TRBJ2-1, with D maybe TRBD1 (5 bases). V was pared by 1 base and J by 10 bases, with 17 bases between. Germline loops: CDR1 SGHNT, CDR2 YENEEA. The CDR3 runs to 15 residues. The CDR3 loop is CASSLGMTETPEQFF. In DNA form, the CDR3 reads TGTGCCAGCAGCTTAGGGATGACAGAAACTCCCGAGCAGTTCTTC.

This clone has only a few counts. This chain uses TRBV11-3 with TRBJ2-3; 8 bases are a match to TRBD2. Germline V CDR1 and CDR2: SGHNT, YENEEA. There are 15 residues in the CDR3. V lost 3 bases to trimming and J lost 4 bases; unmatched junction nucleotides: 6. The DNA of the CDR3 is TGTGCCAGCAGCTTTAGCGGGATAGGGCCAGATACGCAGTATTTT. This codes for CASSFSGIGPDTQYF.

CDR3 protein: CSVWKGGLLNEQFF. Written as DNA, the CDR3 is TGCAGCGTCTGGAAGGGAGGCCTACTCAATGAGCAGTTCTTC. This chain joins TRBV29-1 and TRBJ2-1; TRBD2 is a possible D gene (6 bases). The V and J ends lost 6 bases and 6 bases respectively, with 18 bases between them. CDR1 and CDR2 (germline): SQVTM, ANQGSEA. CDR3 length: 14 amino acids.

V usage is TRBV7-2 and J usage is TRBJ2-7; possible D gene TRBD2, 6 bases. Trimming left V 4 bases short and J 2 bases short, with 21 bases between. In germline, CDR1 is SGHTA, CDR2 FQGNSA. This CDR3 region has 17 residues. The chain's CDR3 is CASSYRDSGKKPYEQYF. CDR3 DNA: TGTGCCAGCAGCTACCGCGATAGCGGCAAAAAACCCTACGAGCAGTACTTC.

The V call is TRBV6-1, the J call TRBJ2-7, with 8 bases fitting TRBD1. Germline V gene data show CDR1 as MNHNS and CDR2 as SASEGT. With V trimmed by 5 bases and J by 5 bases, 8 bases remained unmatched. This CDR3 has 14 residues. The CDR3 DNA is TGTGCCAGCAGTACCTGGACAGGGCTGGACGAGCAGTACTTC. Translated, it gives CASSTWTGLDEQYF.

The gene calls are TRBV7-8 and TRBJ1-6, with TRBD1 matching 9 bases. With 2 bases clipped from V and 6 bases from J, the junction kept 8 bases outside the gene matches. The CDR3 contains 17 residues. Per germline, CDR1 SGHVS and CDR2 FQNEAQ. CDR3 DNA: TGTGCCAGCAGCTTAACACAGGGGGCGAGGACTAATTCACCCCTCCACTTT. It yields the protein CASSLTQGARTNSPLHF.

The V and J genes are TRBV30 and TRBJ1-6, with unresolved D. The germline CDR1 and CDR2 sequences are GTSNPN and SVGIG (reference sequence). V was shortened by 1 base and J by 10 bases, with 8 bases between the two germline ends. The CDR3 is 12 residues long. The CDR3 protein is CAWSGGQSPLHF. The CDR3 region has the DNA TGTGCCTGGAGTGGAGGCCAGTCACCCCTCCACTTT.

The chain employs TRBV6-5 and TRBJ2-5; TRBD1 matches at 8 bases. This CDR3 is 13 amino acids long. The germline V gene encodes CDR1 MNHEY and CDR2 SVGAGI. V was pared by 6 bases and J by 11 bases, with 11 bases of the junction left unmatched. DNA for the CDR3: TGTGCCAGCAGGATAGGACAGGGTGAGGAGCAGTACTTC. It codes for CASRIGQGEEQYF.

V is TRBV18 and J is TRBJ1-2; a weak D match, TRBD1 (5 bases). The germline V and J ends were trimmed by 6 bases and 3 bases, with 14 bases remaining between them. From germline, CDR1 is KGHSH and CDR2 LQKENI. There are 14 residues in the CDR3. The CDR3 DNA sequence: TGTGCCAGCTCGCCCTTGGACACTGACTATGGCTACACCTTC. As protein: CASSPLDTDYGYTF.

J is TRBJ2-2 and V is TRBV7-2, with 8 nucleotides matching TRBD2. Germline loops: CDR1 SGHTA, CDR2 FQGNSA. The CDR3 length is 17 residues. V trimming: 0 bases; J trimming: 1 base; junction bases outside the gene matches: 4. CDR3 residues: CASSLAELAENTGELFF. DNA for the CDR3: TGTGCCAGCAGCTTAGCGGAACTAGCGGAGAACACCGGGGAGCTGTTTTTT.